The next 29 T cell receptor beta chains were all read from a single sample in a study of blood T cell repertoires in COVID-19. Data came from immunoSEQ multiplex PCR; TCRdb stores just in-frame clones and leaves some out. The table has approximately 250,000 clones, 86% seen once. The sample was peripheral blood. The receptors here all came from a woman aged 55 to 70 who had recovered from COVID-19.

The V gene is TRBV5-1, the J gene TRBJ1-6; 10 nucleotides line up with TRBD1. The CDR3 is made up of 14 amino acids. With 4 bases clipped from V and 10 bases from J, the junction kept 5 bases outside the gene matches. The germline V gene has CDR1 SGHRS and CDR2 YFSETQ. The DNA of the CDR3 is TGCGCCAGCAGCCACGGACAGGGGGAATCACCCCTCCACTTT. Translation: CASSHGQGESPLHF.

The chain carries TRBV7-9 and TRBJ1-2; D is undetermined. The CDR3 covers 12 residues. The V end lost 5 bases, the J end lost 8 bases, and 12 bases lay between the germline ends. Germline values: CDR1 SEHNR, CDR2 FQNEAQ (reference sequence). CDR3 protein: CASSEPSMGYTF. CDR3 sequence (DNA): TGTGCCAGCAGCGAGCCCTCGATGGGCTACACCTTC.

The J gene is TRBJ1-2, the V gene TRBV4-2; 7 bases line up with TRBD1. Losses at the gene ends were 0 bases for V and 7 bases for J; bases not matched to a gene: 8. Looked up from germline, CDR1 is LGHNA and CDR2 is YNFKEQ. The CDR3 is 15 amino acids. CDR3 in DNA: TGTGCCAGCAGCCAAGAAGTTGGCAGGGGGATTGGCTACACCTTC. It specifies CASSQEVGRGIGYTF.

The rearrangement uses TRBV28 and TRBJ1-5, with TRBD1 identical over 8 bases. The trim removed 5 bases at V and 5 bases at J, leaving 5 bases unmatched. Germline V gene lookup returns CDR1 MDHEN and CDR2 SYDVKM. The CDR3 runs 14 residues. The CDR3 DNA follows: TGTGCCAGCAGTCGCAACAGGGGGTATCAGCCCCAGCATTTT. As protein: CASSRNRGYQPQHF. Drawing the rest from reference TRBV28 and TRBJ1-5, the complete variable domain is DVKVTQSSRYLVKRTGEKVFLECVQDMDHENMFWYRQDPGLGLRLIYFSYDVKMKEKGDIPEGYSVSREKKERFSLILESASTNQTSMYLCASSRNRGYQPQHFGDGTRLSIL.

The CDR3 nucleotides are TGTGCCAGCAGTTTTAGCACTGAAGCTTTCTTT. Amino acid sequence: CASSFSTEAFF. The chain combines TRBV12-3 or TRBV12-4 with TRBJ1-1; D remains ambiguous. The CDR3 extends over 11 amino acids. V gave up 3 bases and J gave up 4 bases, with 3 bases separating them.

This clone was seen a single time. V usage is TRBV27 and J usage is TRBJ2-3; TRBD2 agrees at 13 bases. In germline, CDR1 is MNHEY, CDR2 SMNVEV (reference sequence). The V segment lost 5 bases and the J segment 0 bases; nucleotides outside the gene matches: 2. The length of the CDR3 is 16 residues. The CDR3 loop reads CASSLLAGGSTDTQYF. The CDR3 DNA follows: TGTGCCAGCAGTCTACTAGCGGGGGGGAGCACAGATACGCAGTATTTT.

The chain recombines TRBV9 with TRBJ1-1; 7 bases are a match to TRBD1. The length of the CDR3 is 14 residues. Germline V lookup: CDR1 SGDLS, CDR2 YYNGEE. The ends lost 3 bases at V and 0 bases at J; junction bases unmatched: 2. As DNA, the CDR3 is TGTGCCAGCAGCGAGACAGGGTTGAACACTGAAGCTTTCTTT. Translation: CASSETGLNTEAFF.

The chain is built from TRBV5-1 and TRBJ2-2; TRBD2 matches at 10 bases. The CDR3 is made up of 17 amino acids. Trimming at V came to 1 base and at J to 4 bases, leaving 7 bases not matched to a gene. CDR1 is SGHRS and CDR2 is YFSETQ in the germline V gene. CDR3 amino acids: CASSLSSGGAGTGELFF. CDR3 sequence (DNA): TGCGCCAGCAGCTTGTCCAGCGGGGGGGCCGGCACCGGGGAGCTGTTTTTT. Supplemented by reference TRBV5-1 and TRBJ2-2, the full variable domain reads KAGVTQTPRYLIKTRGQQVTLSCSPISGHRSVSWYQQTPGQGLQFLFEYFSETQRNKGNFPGRFSGRQFSNSRSEMNVSTLELGDSALYLCASSLSSGGAGTGELFFGEGSRLTVL.

The chain carries TRBV29-1 and TRBJ2-1; D may be TRBD1 (5 bases). The CDR3 consists of 12 residues. CDR1 and CDR2 from the germline V gene are SQVTM and ANQGSEA. Trimming stripped 5 bases from V and 7 bases from J, with 12 bases between. CDR3 amino acids: CSVRGARNEQFF. CDR3 DNA: TGCAGCGTTAGGGGCGCTCGGAATGAGCAGTTCTTC.

This sequence joins TRBV11-2 and TRBJ1-1; a possible D gene is TRBD1 (6 bases). From germline, CDR1 is SGHAT and CDR2 FQNNGV. V gave up 1 base and J gave up 4 bases, with 16 bases separating them. The length of the CDR3 is 16 residues. The CDR3 coding sequence is TGTGCCAGCAGCTTAGGCATTCAAACAGGGCTCACTGAAGCTTTCTTT. Translating gives CASSLGIQTGLTEAFF.

The genes are TRBV5-1 and TRBJ2-5; possibly TRBD2 for D (6 bases). Germline V gene sequence: CDR1 SGHRS, CDR2 YFSETQ. Trimming took off 4 bases at V and 2 bases at J, with 15 bases between the two ends. This CDR3 region has 15 residues. The CDR3 here is CASSSLGLLQETQYF. In nucleotides, the CDR3 is TGCGCCAGCAGCAGCCTGGGACTGCTACAAGAGACCCAGTACTTC.

Remarks on this clone: The junction and the germline gene differ at one end; a read error may be behind it. The V gene is TRBV7-7, the J gene TRBJ2-2; 7 nucleotides match TRBD1. Germline CDR1 is SSHAT and CDR2 is FNYEAQ (reference sequence). This CDR3 comprises 14 residues. In DNA, the CDR3 is TGTGCTAGCAGCTTAGGTGGGACAGACGGCGGGCTGTTTTTT. Its translation: CASSLGGTDGGLFF.

This clone was seen a handful of times. This chain connects TRBV15 to TRBJ2-7; TRBD2 matches 15 bases. Per germline, CDR1 LNHNV and CDR2 YYDKDF (reference sequence). This CDR3 contains 15 residues. Unmatched junction bases numbered 6, after V lost 5 bases and J lost 7 bases. In DNA, the CDR3 is TGTGCCACCAGCGGTGGACTAGCGGGGGGGAATGAGCAGTACTTC. The encoded protein is CATSGGLAGGNEQYF.

The rearrangement joins TRBV19 to TRBJ1-2; tentative D call: TRBD1 (5 bases). Per the germline V gene, CDR1 is LNHDA and CDR2 is SQIVND (reference sequence). This CDR3 has 14 residues. V lost 2 bases and J 4 bases, leaving 11 bases between the germline ends. CDR3 protein: CASSIRGELYGYTF. The CDR3 nucleotides are TGTGCCAGTAGTATACGGGGGGAACTCTATGGCTACACCTTC.

The V gene is TRBV9, the J gene TRBJ2-6, with 12 nucleotides matching TRBD1. The CDR3 spans 19 residues. V dropped 0 bases and J dropped 2; count of bases not matched to a gene: 6. Germline V gene sequence: CDR1 SGDLS, CDR2 YYNGEE. The CDR3 sequence: CASSVGGGQGAPGANVLTF. The CDR3 bases are TGTGCCAGCAGCGTAGGGGGGGGACAGGGGGCGCCTGGGGCCAACGTCCTGACTTTC.

The count of this clone is one. This chain joins TRBV9 and TRBJ2-2; D remains unclear. Germline values: CDR1 SGDLS, CDR2 YYNGEE. CDR3 size: 12 residues. V lost 0 bases and J lost 9, with 6 bases in between. The CDR3 nucleotides are TGTGCCAGCAGCGTAGCTTTCCGGGAGCTGTTTTTT. Its translation is CASSVAFRELFF.

V gene TRBV21-1 combines with J gene TRBJ2-7; the table calls TRBD2, which could not be checked here. TRBV21-1 is a listed pseudogene. The CDR3 is 12 amino acids. Here the CDR3 reads CASSASAYEQYF. The CDR3 DNA reads as TGTGCCAGCAGCGCGTCGGCCTACGAGCAGTACTTC.

The genes are TRBV6-6 and TRBJ1-6; 10 bases are a match to TRBD1. With V trimmed by 2 bases and J by 6 bases, 1 base remained unmatched. Germline assignment: CDR1 MNHNY and CDR2 SVGAGI (reference sequence). The CDR3 is made up of 15 amino acids. CDR3 DNA: TGTGCCAGCAGTTACCGGGACAGGGGTAATTCACCCCTCCACTTT. Encoded protein: CASSYRDRGNSPLHF.

This clone showed up just a few times. This chain connects TRBV28 to TRBJ1-2; tentative D call: TRBD1 (5 bases). This CDR3 comprises 14 residues. V lost 8 bases, J lost 4 bases, and 17 bases lay in between. CDR1 MDHEN and CDR2 SYDVKM come from the germline V gene. The CDR3 DNA follows: TGTGCCAGCTTTGGAGGGACCGGGGGCTATGGCTACACCTTC. Translation gives CASFGGTGGYGYTF.

This chain uses TRBV5-1 with TRBJ1-1; TRBD1 agrees at 9 bases. Trimming at V came to 4 bases and at J to 5 bases, leaving 15 bases not matched to a gene. Germline V CDR1 and CDR2: SGHRS, YFSETQ. This CDR3 has 17 residues. This CDR3 reads CASSALSGTGLGTEAFF. CDR3 bases: TGCGCCAGCAGCGCGCTATCCGGGACAGGGTTAGGAACTGAAGCTTTCTTT.

This rearrangement joins TRBV5-1 to TRBJ1-4; 9 positions agree with TRBD1. Germline V gene lookup returns CDR1 SGHRS and CDR2 YFSETQ. This CDR3 spans 14 amino acids. V trimming: 4 bases; J trimming: 7 bases; junction bases outside the gene matches: 5. The CDR3 DNA reads as TGCGCCAGCAGCAAGGGACAGGGTGTTGAAAAACTGTTTTTT. Translating it yields CASSKGQGVEKLFF. Full variable domain (rest looked up from reference TRBV5-1 and TRBJ1-4): KAGVTQTPRYLIKTRGQQVTLSCSPISGHRSVSWYQQTPGQGLQFLFEYFSETQRNKGNFPGRFSGRQFSNSRSEMNVSTLELGDSALYLCASSKGQGVEKLFFGSGTQLSVL.

This chain uses TRBV6-5 with TRBJ1-5; D is ambiguous. This CDR3 has 14 amino acids. Looked up from germline, CDR1 is MNHEY and CDR2 is SVGAGI. Trimming shortened V by 8 bases and J by 5 bases, and 16 bases separated the two germline ends. Here the CDR3 reads CASDVGAIDQPQHF. CDR3 sequence (DNA): TGTGCCAGCGATGTAGGAGCGATTGATCAGCCCCAGCATTTT.

This chain uses TRBV12-3 or TRBV12-4 with TRBJ2-2, with D possibly matching TRBD1 (6 bases). The V end lost 7 bases, the J end lost 6 bases, and 12 bases lay between the germline ends. This CDR3 is 13 amino acids long. The CDR3 coding sequence is TGTGCCAGCACCGAGAGGACAGCCGGGGAGCTGTTTTTT. Translation: CASTERTAGELFF.

The chain couples TRBV5-1 to TRBJ2-2; no reliable D call. The CDR3 covers 17 residues. Germline assignment: CDR1 SGHRS and CDR2 YFSETQ. Trimming took 0 bases from V and 0 from J, leaving 12 bases between them. CDR3 in amino acids: CASSLGVSSANTGELFF. Written as DNA, the CDR3 is TGCGCCAGCAGCTTGGGGGTTAGCAGTGCGAACACCGGGGAGCTGTTTTTT.

The rearrangement joins TRBV28 to TRBJ1-2; 10 positions agree with TRBD1. The length of the CDR3 is 15 residues. CDR1 and CDR2 from the germline V gene are MDHEN and SYDVKM. With 8 bases clipped from V and 0 bases from J, the junction kept 6 bases outside the gene matches. The CDR3 sequence: CASGTTGGANYGYTF. CDR3 nucleotides: TGTGCCAGCGGAACGACAGGGGGCGCTAACTATGGCTACACCTTC.

The gene calls are TRBV10-3 and TRBJ2-7, with TRBD2 matching over 11 bases. V was clipped by 5 bases and J by 2 bases; unmatched bases: 8. Germline CDR1 ENHRY, CDR2 SYGVKD. The CDR3 extends over 16 amino acids. In DNA, the CDR3 is TGTGCCATCAGTAGATCCGGGACTAGCGGAACCTACGAGCAGTACTTC. Protein product: CAISRSGTSGTYEQYF.

V and J are TRBV6-5 and TRBJ2-7, with 7 bases fitting TRBD2. The germline CDR1 and CDR2 sequences are MNHEY and SVGAGI. V shed 4 bases, J shed 0 bases, and the junction held 3 bases outside the gene matches. This CDR3 spans 14 amino acids. CDR3 coding DNA: TGTGCCAGCAGTTCTCTAGCGGCCTCCTACGAGCAGTACTTC. Its protein product is CASSSLAASYEQYF.

J is TRBJ2-7 and V is TRBV18; TRBD1 aligns across 8 bases. With V trimmed by 2 bases and J by 2 bases, 2 bases remained unmatched. Germline-derived CDR1 and CDR2 are KGHSH and LQKENI. This CDR3 is built from 14 residues. CDR3 DNA: TGTGCCAGCTCACCATGGGGACAGGCCTACGAGCAGTACTTC. It encodes CASSPWGQAYEQYF. Drawing the rest from reference TRBV18 and TRBJ2-7, the complete variable domain is NAGVMQNPRHLVRRRGQEARLRCSPMKGHSHVYWYRQLPEEGLKFMVYLQKENIIDESGMPKERFSAEFPKEGPSILRIQQVVRGDSAAYFCASSPWGQAYEQYFGPGTRLTVT.

The chain uses TRBV11-2 and TRBJ1-3; D not resolved. Germline V lookup: CDR1 SGHAT, CDR2 FQNNGV. V lost 3 bases and J lost 2, with 8 bases in between. The CDR3 extends over 14 amino acids. CDR3 residues: CASSFHSAGNTIYF. CDR3 nucleotide sequence: TGTGCCAGCAGCTTCCACTCTGCTGGAAACACCATATATTTT.